This T cell receptor (beta chain) originates from a study of T cell responses to AZD1222 COVID-19 vaccine. Using immunoSEQ multiplex PCR, the repertoire was profiled, and TCRdb retains in-frame clones only, with some absent. This table has around 120,000 clones, 75% to 90% appearing once. The CDR3 has 14 residues. Germline-derived CDR1 and CDR2 are ENHRY and SYGVKD. Deletions cut 0 bases from V and 4 bases from J, with 9 bases between. This chain joins TRBV10-3 and TRBJ1-2, with D unclear. Specimen: peripheral blood, collected on day 0 of MenACWY control vaccination. This sequence originates from an adult in good health. The CDR3 nucleotides are TGTGCCATCAGTGAGTCCCCAGGAAGCTATGGCTACACCTTC. It specifies CAISESPGSYGYTF.